This passage covers 25 T cell receptor beta chains from one sample sequenced in a study of T cells after yellow fever vaccination. TCRdb re-called the 5' RACE reads with MiXCR, one entry per CDR3 protein. The table records about 260,000 distinct CDR3 sequences, over 4.5% of them present only once. This sample comprised CD4+ T cells sorted from PBMCs, obtained on the day of the yellow fever booster vaccination. Source of these receptors: a man aged 18 to 30 who received the YFV17D yellow fever vaccine.

The chain combines TRBV27 with TRBJ1-4; TRBD1 is a possible D gene (5 bases). CDR3 length: 16 amino acids. The germline V and J ends were trimmed by 4 bases and 4 bases, with 16 bases remaining between them. Per germline, CDR1 MNHEY and CDR2 SMNVEV (reference sequence). DNA for the CDR3: TGTGCCAGCAGTTCCATCCGGGGGTCCGGTAATGAAAAACTGTTTTTT. This sequence encodes CASSSIRGSGNEKLFF.

This clonotype was counted only a few times. The V and J genes are TRBV7-9 and TRBJ1-1; 10 bases match TRBD1. V lost 4 bases, J lost 5 bases, and 4 bases stayed unmatched. The CDR3 covers 14 residues. Germline-derived CDR1 and CDR2 are SEHNR and FQNEAQ (reference sequence). DNA for the CDR3: TGTGCCAGCAGCTGGACAGGGGGTTTGACTGAAGCTTTCTTT. This sequence encodes CASSWTGGLTEAFF.

In its sample, this clonotype was seen many times. This chain links TRBV25-1 with TRBJ1-2; D remains ambiguous. CDR1 MGHDK and CDR2 SYGVNS come from the germline V gene. This CDR3 is built from 12 residues. The ends were cut back, 7 bases at V and 4 bases at J, with 10 bases in the middle. The CDR3 nucleotides are TGTGCCAGCATTGGAGACGGCTATGGCTACACCTTC. Residues: CASIGDGYGYTF.

This clonotype was seen repeatedly, ten times or more. The chain links TRBV29-1 to TRBJ2-2; 8 positions match TRBD1. The CDR3 sequence is 14 residues long. CDR1 is SQVTM, CDR2 ANQGSEA, per germline. V lost 3 bases, J lost 2 bases, and 2 bases stayed unmatched. CDR3 DNA sequence: TGCAGCGTTGAGACAGGGGTAAACACCGGGGAGCTGTTTTTT. It yields the protein CSVETGVNTGELFF.

This clonotype was observed a handful of times. This chain links TRBV12-3 or TRBV12-4 with TRBJ2-5; a possible D gene is TRBD2 (6 bases). CDR3 length equals 14 residues. Trimming removed 4 bases from V and 5 bases from J, with 14 bases in between. The CDR3 is CASSYGTGQETQYF. The CDR3 DNA is TGTGCCAGCAGTTACGGGACTGGCCAGGAGACCCAGTACTTC.

This clonotype came up many times. The chain recombines TRBV5-4 with TRBJ2-3; D unclear. The CDR3 has 14 amino acids. V was clipped by 0 bases and J by 2 bases, with 7 bases between them. CDR1 is SGHNT and CDR2 is YYREEE in the germline V gene (reference sequence). The DNA for the CDR3 is TGTGCCAGCAGCTTGGAAGTCAACACAGATACGCAGTATTTT. This translates into CASSLEVNTDTQYF.

The CDR3 region is CASSGDVSYEQYV. DNA of the CDR3: TGTGCCAGCAGTGGGGACGTATCCTACGAGCAGTACGTC. V and J are TRBV2 and TRBJ2-7, with D tentatively TRBD1 or TRBD2 (5 bases each). The CDR3 consists of 13 residues. Trimming removed 4 bases at V and 1 base at J, with 8 bases between. Germline CDR1 SNHLY, CDR2 FYNNEI.

This clonotype showed up just a few times. The chain employs TRBV29-1 and TRBJ1-5; TRBD1 matches at 7 bases. Germline assignment: CDR1 SQVTM and CDR2 ANQGSEA. V lost 6 bases and J lost 0; bases outside the gene matches: 8. The CDR3 consists of 15 residues. The CDR3 loop reads CSVSFGTASNQPQHF. The CDR3 DNA reads as TGCAGCGTCTCATTTGGGACAGCTAGCAATCAGCCCCAGCATTTT.

The J gene is TRBJ1-1, the V gene TRBV5-1; D might be TRBD1 (5 bases). The CDR3 contains 15 residues. Germline V gene data show CDR1 as SGHRS and CDR2 as YFSETQ. Deletions cut 1 base from V and 3 bases from J, with 13 bases between. CDR3 nucleotides: TGCGCCAGCAGCTTGCAGGACATCCGGGACACTGAAGCTTTCTTT. It is translated as CASSLQDIRDTEAFF.

This clonotype appeared many times. This chain links TRBV6-5 with TRBJ2-2; D ambiguous. Germline V gene sequence: CDR1 MNHEY, CDR2 SVGAGI. V was cut by 5 bases and J by 1 base, with 5 bases left in between. This CDR3 region has 13 residues. The CDR3 nucleotides read TGTGCCAGCAGTAGACAGAACACCGGGGAGCTGTTTTTT. Translated: CASSRQNTGELFF.

This clonotype was seen repeatedly, ten times or more. The chain has TRBV5-1 and TRBJ2-3; 9 nucleotides match TRBD2. Germline assignment: CDR1 SGHRS and CDR2 YFSETQ. This CDR3 is 16 amino acids long. Trimming took 4 bases from V and 6 from J; bases not matched to a gene: 12. CDR3 in amino acids: CASSRLAGPVGDTQYF. CDR3 nucleotide sequence: TGCGCCAGCAGCCGTCTAGCGGGACCCGTCGGGGATACGCAGTATTTT.

This clonotype was seen many times. The chain is built from TRBV27 and TRBJ2-5; no clear D. Trimming pared 5 bases from V and 5 bases from J, leaving 21 bases between. CDR1 is MNHEY, CDR2 SMNVEV, per germline (reference sequence). The CDR3 is 16 amino acids. CDR3 amino acids: CASSPRPPERWETQYF. In DNA, the CDR3 is TGTGCCAGCAGTCCGCGACCCCCCGAGCGATGGGAGACCCAGTACTTC.

This clonotype has ten or more counts. This chain uses TRBV5-5 with TRBJ1-2, with a possible D match to TRBD1 (5 bases). The V end lost 2 bases, the J end lost 6 bases, and 17 bases lay between the germline ends. This CDR3 contains 15 residues. Germline-derived CDR1 and CDR2 are SGHKS and YYEKEE (reference sequence). CDR3 in amino acids: CASSFLRGSDNGYTF. CDR3 DNA sequence: TGTGCCAGCAGCTTTCTCCGGGGGTCGGATAATGGCTACACCTTC.

The table lists this clonotype with a few counts. V is TRBV5-1 and J is TRBJ2-6, with D uncertain. Trimming took 0 bases from V and 4 from J, leaving 8 bases between them. This CDR3 contains 15 residues. Germline CDR1 and CDR2: SGHRS and YFSETQ. The CDR3 region is CASSLVGLGANVLTF. The DNA for the CDR3 is TGCGCCAGCAGCTTGGTTGGCTTAGGGGCCAACGTCCTGACTTTC.

In this sample, this clonotype turned up once. The gene calls are TRBV18 and TRBJ1-3; D remains ambiguous. This CDR3 is 16 amino acids long. V was clipped by 6 bases and J by 2 bases, with 17 bases between them. Germline CDR1 reads KGHSH; CDR2 reads LQKENI. DNA for the CDR3: TGTGCCAGCTCCCCGACCGGGGAAGCGGCTGGAAACACCATATATTTT. Protein product: CASSPTGEAAGNTIYF.

This chain joins TRBV20-1 and TRBJ1-5; D unclear. The CDR3 extends over 10 amino acids. V was cut by 8 bases and J by 6 bases, with 8 bases left in between. Germline V CDR1 and CDR2: DFQATT, SNEGSKA (reference sequence). CDR3 sequence (DNA): TGCAGTTCCCCCAGTCAGCCCCAGCATTTT. Protein: CSSPSQPQHF.

This clonotype was picked up a small number of times. A read error may produce the germline difference seen at one junction end. The chain employs TRBV29-1 and TRBJ2-5, with TRBD1 matching 8 bases. CDR1 is SQVTM and CDR2 is ANQGSEA in the germline V gene. This CDR3 is built from 14 residues. The CDR3 reads CSGGFRTGQGTQYF. DNA for the CDR3: TGCAGCGGAGGGTTCCGGACAGGGCAAGGGACCCAGTACTTC.

The chain combines TRBV19 with TRBJ1-2; 12 bases align to TRBD1. The junction had 16 bases not matched to a gene; V was cut back by 3 bases and J by 8 bases. Germline loops: CDR1 LNHDA, CDR2 SQIVND (reference sequence). This CDR3 is built from 18 residues. This chain's CDR3 is CASSISGDRGLSGRGYTF. The CDR3 coding sequence is TGTGCCAGTAGTATCAGCGGGGACAGGGGGCTCTCGGGTCGCGGCTACACCTTC.

This clonotype was found many times. The chain combines TRBV12-3 or TRBV12-4 with TRBJ2-5; D gene ambiguous. Trimming cost V 3 bases and J 2 bases, with 10 bases left between them. The CDR3 runs 14 residues. The CDR3 reads CASSFRQPQETQYF. The DNA for the CDR3 is TGTGCCAGCAGTTTCAGGCAGCCACAAGAGACCCAGTACTTC.

This clonotype was recorded a few times. The V gene is TRBV2, the J gene TRBJ1-1; D is perhaps TRBD1 (5 bases). V lost 2 bases, J lost 3 bases, and 10 bases lay in between. The CDR3 covers 14 residues. Germline V gives CDR1 SNHLY, CDR2 FYNNEI. The CDR3 here is CASSEKGGDTEAFF. The CDR3 DNA follows: TGTGCCAGCAGTGAAAAGGGAGGGGACACTGAAGCTTTCTTT.

Many counts were recorded for this clonotype. The chain is built from TRBV10-3 and TRBJ1-1; D unclear. The germline V and J ends were trimmed by 8 bases and 1 base, with 8 bases remaining between them. CDR1 is ENHRY, CDR2 SYGVKD, per germline. This CDR3 is 12 amino acids long. This CDR3 is CAISRENTEAFF. DNA for the CDR3: TGTGCCATCTCGCGGGAGAACACTGAAGCTTTCTTT.

This clonotype occurred a few times. The chain joins TRBV28 to TRBJ2-4; D possibly matches TRBD1 or TRBD2 (5 bases each). The CDR3 has 11 residues. Germline V gives CDR1 MDHEN, CDR2 SYDVKM. Trimming left V 2 bases short and J 15 bases short, with 11 bases between. The CDR3 nucleotides read TGTGCCAGCAGTTTAGGGGGATATCCGTACTTC. It yields the protein CASSLGGYPYF.

This clonotype has only one observation. This CDR3 fails to terminate in the conserved phenylalanine or tryptophan, so it likely reflects a read error. No DNA is shown, since the ends of the CDR3 on it are uncertain; the CDR3 is the one TCRdb lists. V usage is TRBV27 and J usage is TRBJ2-3; the table's D call of TRBD1 was not tested on the DNA. The germline CDR1 and CDR2 sequences are MNHEY and SMNVEV (reference sequence). Inclusive of both ends, the CDR3 amounts to 9 amino acids. The CDR3 region is CASSWTGGE.

In its sample, this clonotype was seen a few times. The rearrangement links TRBV7-2 to TRBJ2-3, with D possibly matching TRBD2 (6 bases). Per the germline V gene, CDR1 is SGHTA and CDR2 is FQGNSA. The V end lost 5 bases, the J end lost 6 bases, and 24 bases lay between the germline ends. The CDR3 totals 17 residues. The CDR3, as DNA: TGTGCCAGCAGCCTACACGCCCGGGGGACCTGGTTGGATACGCAGTATTTT. Its translation: CASSLHARGTWLDTQYF.

This clonotype has a handful of counts. The J gene is TRBJ1-6, the V gene TRBV9; D remains unclear. Trimming shortened V by 1 base and J by 8 bases, and 13 bases separated the two germline ends. The CDR3 extends over 15 amino acids. Germline-derived CDR1 and CDR2 are SGDLS and YYNGEE. The CDR3 DNA reads as TGTGCCAGCAGCGTATCGGTAATCGGGGATTCACCCCTCCACTTT. It codes for CASSVSVIGDSPLHF.